The next 27 T cell receptor beta chains were all read from a single sample in a study of T cell responses to AZD1222 COVID-19 vaccine. Generated by immunoSEQ multiplex PCR, the TCRdb table keeps only in-frame clones and is missing some. The sample carries about 100,000 clones, roughly 84% recorded once. Sequenced material: peripheral blood, taken on day 0 of AZD1222 vaccination. All receptors derive from an adult in good health.

The chain couples TRBV4-3 to TRBJ1-1; weak D call: TRBD1 (6 bases). CDR3 length: 14 residues. Per the germline V gene, CDR1 is LGHNA and CDR2 is YSLEER. Trimming left V 0 bases short and J 9 bases short, with 14 bases between. As DNA, the CDR3 is TGCGCCAGCAGCCAAGATCGGGGGCTCCGGCAAGCTTTCTTT. As protein: CASSQDRGLRQAFF.

The chain combines TRBV6-5 with TRBJ1-1; no firm D call. Germline lookup yields CDR1 MNHEY and CDR2 SVGAGI. Trimming pared 4 bases from V and 4 bases from J, leaving 4 bases between. This CDR3 region has 11 residues. The CDR3 region is CASSFRTEAFF. In DNA, the CDR3 is TGTGCCAGCAGTTTCCGCACTGAAGCTTTCTTT.

The chain carries TRBV18 and TRBJ2-1; tentatively, D is TRBD2 (6 bases). Germline lookup yields CDR1 KGHSH and CDR2 LQKENI. The V end lost 0 bases, the J end lost 2 bases, and 14 bases lay between the germline ends. This CDR3 has 17 amino acids. DNA for the CDR3: TGTGCCAGCTCACCACCGACCGGGACTCAGGCCTACAATGAGCAGTTCTTC. It encodes CASSPPTGTQAYNEQFF.

The chain recombines TRBV9 with TRBJ1-5, with D possibly matching TRBD1 (6 bases). The CDR3 is made up of 16 amino acids. Germline V gene sequence: CDR1 SGDLS, CDR2 YYNGEE. The germline V and J ends were trimmed by 4 bases and 1 base, with 15 bases remaining between them. The CDR3 is CASSPGVGGSNQPQHF. Here the CDR3 DNA reads TGTGCCAGCAGCCCGGGGGTAGGGGGGAGCAATCAGCCCCAGCATTTT.

The gene calls are TRBV2 and TRBJ2-7; TRBD1 agrees at 9 bases. The germline gives CDR1 SNHLY, CDR2 FYNNEI. Trimming removed 6 bases from V and 3 bases from J; junction bases left unmatched: 3. The CDR3 covers 13 residues. The CDR3 spells CASRMTGGYEQYF. CDR3 nucleotides: TGTGCCAGCAGAATGACAGGGGGCTACGAGCAGTACTTC.

The chain recombines TRBV28 with TRBJ2-7; D may be TRBD1 (6 bases). CDR1 is MDHEN and CDR2 is SYDVKM in the germline V gene. The V end lost 6 bases, the J end lost 5 bases, and 14 bases lay between the germline ends. The CDR3 totals 13 residues. In DNA, the CDR3 is TGTGCCAGCAGGCGTCAGGGGTCTCACGAGCAGTACTTC. Its protein is CASRRQGSHEQYF.

This chain links TRBV27 with TRBJ1-1; no clear D gene. CDR3 length: 12 residues. Germline V CDR1 and CDR2: MNHEY, SMNVEV (reference sequence). Trimming pared 5 bases from V and 1 base from J, leaving 5 bases between. The CDR3 nucleotides read TGTGCCAGCAGTCGGGGGAACACTGAAGCTTTCTTT. Its translation: CASSRGNTEAFF.

In nucleotides, the CDR3 is TGTGCCAGTAGCCCGACAGGGAACAATCAGCCCCAGCATTTT. This encodes CASSPTGNNQPQHF. This sequence joins TRBV19 and TRBJ1-5; 7 nucleotides match TRBD1. This CDR3 has 14 amino acids. The V gene's germline CDR1 is LNHDA and CDR2 SQIVND (reference sequence). V was clipped by 6 bases and J by 3 bases; unmatched bases: 5. Supplemented by reference TRBV19 and TRBJ1-5, the full variable domain reads DGGITQSPKYLFRKEGQNVTLSCEQNLNHDAMYWYRQDPGQGLRLIYYSQIVNDFQKGDIAEGYSVSREKKESFPLTVTSAQKNPTAFYLCASSPTGNNQPQHFGDGTRLSIL.

The gene calls are TRBV19 and TRBJ2-1; 9 nucleotides line up with TRBD1. The CDR3 loop spans 15 amino acids. V shed 1 base and J 5 bases; nucleotides not matched to a gene: 3. Per germline, CDR1 LNHDA and CDR2 SQIVND (reference sequence). The CDR3 region has the DNA TGTGCCAGTAGTATAGTGGGGACAGGGAACAATGAGCAGTTCTTC. Translation gives CASSIVGTGNNEQFF. The full variable domain, rest sourced from reference TRBV19 and TRBJ2-1, is DGGITQSPKYLFRKEGQNVTLSCEQNLNHDAMYWYRQDPGQGLRLIYYSQIVNDFQKGDIAEGYSVSREKKESFPLTVTSAQKNPTAFYLCASSIVGTGNNEQFFGPGTRLTVL.

The rearrangement links TRBV5-6 to TRBJ1-1; D not resolved. CDR3 length equals 14 residues. V was pared by 2 bases and J by 1 base, with 9 bases between. Per germline, CDR1 SGHDT and CDR2 YYEEEE. Written as DNA, the CDR3 is TGTGCCAGCAGCTTTTTGGGTCCGAACACTGAAGCTTTCTTT. This gives the protein CASSFLGPNTEAFF.

The chain uses TRBV12-3 or TRBV12-4 and TRBJ2-7; D gene uncertain. CDR3 length: 12 residues. The V gene lost 2 bases and the J gene lost 6 bases, with 8 bases spanning the gap. CDR3 sequence: CASSLQEFEQYF. As DNA, the CDR3 is TGTGCCAGCAGTTTACAGGAGTTCGAGCAGTACTTC.

DNA for the CDR3: TGTGCCAGCAGTCCCCGGGACAACCAAGAGACCCAGTACTTC. This translates into CASSPRDNQETQYF. The genes are TRBV28 and TRBJ2-5; maybe TRBD1 (6 bases). CDR3 length: 14 amino acids. Germline V gene sequence: CDR1 MDHEN, CDR2 SYDVKM. Deletions cut 5 bases from V and 0 bases from J, with 10 bases between.

V gene TRBV5-6 combines with J gene TRBJ1-3, with TRBD1 as a possible D gene (5 bases). The V gene lost 1 base and the J gene lost 11 bases, with 10 bases spanning the gap. The CDR3 totals 12 residues. Germline loops: CDR1 SGHDT, CDR2 YYEEEE. The CDR3 sequence: CASSLPGGAIYF. For the CDR3, the DNA is TGTGCCAGCAGCTTGCCGGGGGGTGCCATATATTTT. Supplemented by reference TRBV5-6 and TRBJ1-3, the full variable domain reads DAGVTQSPTHLIKTRGQQVTLRCSPKSGHDTVSWYQQALGQGPQFIFQYYEEEERQRGNFPDRFSGHQFPNYSSELNVNALLLGDSALYLCASSLPGGAIYFGEGSWLTVV.

A single count supports this clone. The chain couples TRBV5-4 to TRBJ2-1; 9 bases line up with TRBD2. This CDR3 region has 17 residues. V lost 2 bases, J lost 3 bases, and 9 bases stayed unmatched. Germline values: CDR1 SGHNT, CDR2 YYREEE (reference sequence). CDR3 DNA sequence: TGTGCCAGCAGCTTCCCTGCCAGCGGGAGGATCTACAATGAGCAGTTCTTC. Translated, it gives CASSFPASGRIYNEQFF.

The V gene is TRBV13, the J gene TRBJ2-3; unclear D gene. The CDR3 runs 14 residues. Germline assignment: CDR1 PRHDT and CDR2 FYEKMQ (reference sequence). V was pared by 6 bases and J by 3 bases, with 13 bases between. The CDR3 here is CASRPTWRTDTQYF. DNA for the CDR3: TGTGCCAGCAGACCGACTTGGAGAACAGATACGCAGTATTTT.

The rearrangement joins TRBV6-1 to TRBJ1-1; 8 nucleotides align to TRBD1. V lost 4 bases and J lost 2; bases outside the gene matches: 9. The CDR3 consists of 16 residues. Per the germline V gene, CDR1 is MNHNS and CDR2 is SASEGT. This chain's CDR3 is CASSAKGQGLNTEAFF. The CDR3 DNA reads TGTGCCAGCAGTGCCAAAGGACAGGGCCTTAACACTGAAGCTTTCTTT.

The chain recombines TRBV6-5 with TRBJ1-3; no clear D gene. The V gene lost 2 bases and the J gene lost 0 bases, with 8 bases spanning the gap. This CDR3 is 15 amino acids long. Germline V gene data show CDR1 as MNHEY and CDR2 as SVGAGI. CDR3 nucleotides: TGTGCCAGCAGTTACGATCTGGGCTCTGGAAACACCATATATTTT. Residues: CASSYDLGSGNTIYF.

This clone was detected a few times. This rearrangement joins TRBV19 to TRBJ1-5; D gene uncertain. The CDR3 is 12 amino acids. Germline CDR1 LNHDA, CDR2 SQIVND (reference sequence). V was clipped by 7 bases and J by 4 bases, with 8 bases between them. The CDR3 DNA follows: TGTGCCAGTAACTCTTTAAATCAGCCCCAGCATTTT. It specifies CASNSLNQPQHF.

V and J are TRBV23-1 and TRBJ1-3; 7 positions match TRBD1. TRBV23-1 is designated an ORF whose function remains uncertain. CDR3 size: 16 residues. V gave up 6 bases and J gave up 4 bases; unmatched junction bases: 12. The CDR3 loop reads CASSHTHRGRGNTIYF. The DNA of the CDR3 is TGCGCCAGCAGCCATACCCACAGGGGCCGGGGAAACACCATATATTTT.

This clone was seen only a few times. V gene TRBV28 combines with J gene TRBJ1-3; D may be TRBD1 (6 bases). This CDR3 is 13 amino acids long. Germline V gene lookup returns CDR1 MDHEN and CDR2 SYDVKM. Trimming shortened V by 6 bases and J by 4 bases, and 10 bases separated the two germline ends. CDR3 protein: CASRLTGGNTIYF. The CDR3 DNA follows: TGTGCCAGCAGGCTCACAGGGGGAAACACCATATATTTT. The variable domain in full, with the rest retrieved from reference TRBV28 and TRBJ1-3, is DVKVTQSSRYLVKRTGEKVFLECVQDMDHENMFWYRQDPGLGLRLIYFSYDVKMKEKGDIPEGYSVSREKKERFSLILESASTNQTSMYLCASRLTGGNTIYFGEGSWLTVV.

The chain links TRBV15 to TRBJ2-1; D tentatively fits TRBD1 or TRBD2 (5 bases each). The CDR3 loop spans 17 amino acids. With 0 bases removed from V and 1 base from J, the gap between germline ends came to 13 bases. The germline V gene has CDR1 LNHNV and CDR2 YYDKDF (reference sequence). CDR3 DNA: TGTGCCACCAGCAGAGATGAGAATTGGGGGTCCTACAATGAGCAGTTCTTC. Its protein is CATSRDENWGSYNEQFF. The full variable domain, with the rest looked up from reference TRBV15 and TRBJ2-1, is DAMVIQNPRYQVTQFGKPVTLSCSQTLNHNVMYWYQQKSSQAPKLLFHYYDKDFNNEADTPDNFQSRRPNTSFCFLDIRSPGLGDTAMYLCATSRDENWGSYNEQFFGPGTRLTVL.

CDR3 sequence: CASARGVNTEAFF. The CDR3, as DNA: TGCGCCAGCGCCCGTGGGGTTAACACTGAAGCTTTCTTT. The rearrangement links TRBV5-1 to TRBJ1-1, with D uncertain. Per the germline V gene, CDR1 is SGHRS and CDR2 is YFSETQ. Trimming removed 7 bases from V and 2 bases from J, with 12 bases in between. The CDR3 covers 13 residues. Using reference TRBV5-1 and TRBJ1-1 for the parts outside the CDR3, the full variable domain is KAGVTQTPRYLIKTRGQQVTLSCSPISGHRSVSWYQQTPGQGLQFLFEYFSETQRNKGNFPGRFSGRQFSNSRSEMNVSTLELGDSALYLCASARGVNTEAFFGQGTRLTVV.

This clone was detected once. V gene TRBV11-2 combines with J gene TRBJ1-4; D call uncertain. CDR3 length: 17 residues. V gave up 2 bases and J gave up 0 bases, with 13 bases separating them. CDR1 SGHAT and CDR2 FQNNGV come from the germline V gene. The CDR3 loop reads CASSLRSVIATNEKLFF. The CDR3 DNA reads TGTGCCAGCAGCTTAAGGTCCGTGATTGCAACTAATGAAAAACTGTTTTTT.

V gene TRBV7-6 combines with J gene TRBJ2-5, with 7 bases fitting TRBD2. CDR1 is SGHVS, CDR2 FNYEAQ, per germline. V shed 1 base, J shed 4 bases, and the junction held 6 bases outside the gene matches. The CDR3 is 15 amino acids. DNA of the CDR3: TGTGCCAGCAGCTTAGTCGGGAGGCCGGGAGAGACCCAGTACTTC. The encoded protein is CASSLVGRPGETQYF.

The rearrangement joins TRBV19 to TRBJ1-1; no reliable D call. The V gene lost 3 bases and the J gene lost 4 bases, with 9 bases spanning the gap. CDR3 length: 13 amino acids. The germline V gene encodes CDR1 LNHDA and CDR2 SQIVND (reference sequence). The CDR3, as DNA: TGTGCCAGTAGTATCCTCCGGGGCACTGAAGCTTTCTTT. Translation: CASSILRGTEAFF.

The J gene is TRBJ2-7, the V gene TRBV11-2, with 8 bases lining up with TRBD1. V dropped 0 bases and J dropped 5; count of bases not matched to a gene: 3. The CDR3 has 14 amino acids. Germline assignment: CDR1 SGHAT and CDR2 FQNNGV. The chain's CDR3 is CASSLDWDRNEQYF. The DNA of the CDR3 is TGTGCCAGCAGCTTAGATTGGGACAGGAACGAGCAGTACTTC.

This chain connects TRBV6-5 to TRBJ1-2; 7 bases are shared with TRBD1. CDR1 is MNHEY and CDR2 is SVGAGI in the germline V gene. V lost 0 bases to trimming and J lost 5 bases; unmatched junction nucleotides: 9. CDR3 length: 16 residues. CDR3 in amino acids: CASSYSSGTAMYGYTF. CDR3 coding DNA: TGTGCCAGCAGTTACTCATCCGGGACAGCAATGTATGGCTACACCTTC.